This TCR beta chain is drawn from a study of cytomegalovirus exposure and HLA in healthy donors. General study findings and limits: Cytomegalovirus association was listed for about 180 TCR beta chains.

Losses at the gene ends were 6 bases for V and 2 bases for J; bases not matched to a gene: 6. The CDR3 covers 15 residues. Germline V gene lookup returns CDR1 MNHEY and CDR2 SMNVEV (reference sequence). PCR employed 60 Vbeta and 13 Jbeta primers. TCRdb's table, derived via immunoSEQ multiplex PCR, lists solely in-frame clones and lacks some. Here the sample spans some 150,000 clones, roughly 79% being singletons. In the case of this clone: Its antigen is unidentified.

This sequence originates from a woman aged 40 to 50 in good health and CMV-seronegative. The chain uses TRBV27 and TRBJ1-4; 7 nucleotides align to TRBD1. Sequenced: PBMCs. CDR3 in amino acids: CASSRSTGTNEKLFF. The CDR3 region has the DNA TGTGCCAGCAGCAGATCGACAGGGACTAATGAAAAACTGTTTTTT. The full variable domain, with the rest looked up from reference TRBV27 and TRBJ1-4, is EAQVTQNPRYLITVTGKKLTVTCSQNMNHEYMSWYRQDPGLGLRQIYYSMNVEVTDKGDVPEGYKVSRKEKRNFPLILESPSPNQTSLYFCASSRSTGTNEKLFFGSGTQLSVL.